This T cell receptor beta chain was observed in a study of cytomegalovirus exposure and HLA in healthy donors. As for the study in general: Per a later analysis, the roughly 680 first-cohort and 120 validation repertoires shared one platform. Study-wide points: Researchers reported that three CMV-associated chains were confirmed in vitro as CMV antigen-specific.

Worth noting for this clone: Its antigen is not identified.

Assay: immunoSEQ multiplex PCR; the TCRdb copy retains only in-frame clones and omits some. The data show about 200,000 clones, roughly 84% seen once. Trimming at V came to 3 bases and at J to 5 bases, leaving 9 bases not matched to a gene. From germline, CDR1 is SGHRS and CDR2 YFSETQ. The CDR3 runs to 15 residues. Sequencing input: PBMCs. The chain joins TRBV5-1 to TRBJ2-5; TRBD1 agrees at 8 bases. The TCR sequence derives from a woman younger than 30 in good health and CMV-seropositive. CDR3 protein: CASSSTGTGGETQYF. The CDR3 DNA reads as TGCGCCAGCAGCTCGACGGGGACAGGAGGGGAGACCCAGTACTTC. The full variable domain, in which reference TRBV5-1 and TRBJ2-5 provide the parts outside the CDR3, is KAGVTQTPRYLIKTRGQQVTLSCSPISGHRSVSWYQQTPGQGLQFLFEYFSETQRNKGNFPGRFSGRQFSNSRSEMNVSTLELGDSALYLCASSSTGTGGETQYFGPGTRLLVL.